Below are 22 T cell receptor beta chains sequenced from a single sample in a study of T cell responses to AZD1222 COVID-19 vaccine. The assay was immunoSEQ multiplex PCR, and TCRdb's table has in-frame clones only and misses some. The data show tens of thousands of clones, approximately 80% seen once. The source was peripheral blood, collected on day 0 of AZD1222 vaccination. Receptor source: an adult in good health.

This chain uses TRBV6-5 with TRBJ1-4; D gene uncertain. The CDR3 sequence is 15 residues long. Germline-derived CDR1 and CDR2 are MNHEY and SVGAGI. The V gene lost 7 bases and the J gene lost 4 bases, with 16 bases spanning the gap. CDR3 sequence reads: CASTGGWGDNEKLFF. CDR3 coding DNA: TGTGCCAGCACCGGAGGGTGGGGTGATAATGAAAAACTGTTTTTT.

This clone was counted once. The chain links TRBV7-2 to TRBJ1-1; D is perhaps TRBD1 (5 bases). Trimming removed 6 bases from V and 1 base from J, with 15 bases in between. In germline, CDR1 is SGHTA, CDR2 FQGNSA. The CDR3 sequence is 15 residues long. CDR3: CASSRDGAANTEAFF. CDR3 DNA sequence: TGTGCCAGCAGTAGGGACGGGGCAGCGAACACTGAAGCTTTCTTT.

This sequence joins TRBV10-3 and TRBJ2-7, with TRBD1 matching 8 bases. Trimming cost V 8 bases and J 7 bases; bases outside gene matches: 16. The V gene's germline CDR1 is ENHRY and CDR2 SYGVKD. The CDR3 length is 15 residues. CDR3 sequence reads: CAIGTPDRGFWEQYF. The CDR3 region has the DNA TGTGCCATCGGGACGCCCGACAGGGGATTTTGGGAGCAGTACTTC.

The chain employs TRBV11-3 and TRBJ2-7; 7 bases align to TRBD2. Germline V gene sequence: CDR1 SGHNT, CDR2 YENEEA. The CDR3 has 16 amino acids. V shed 0 bases, J shed 2 bases, and the junction held 7 bases outside the gene matches. The CDR3 DNA follows: TGTGCCAGCAGCTTAGACTACCGGGAGGCCACCTACGAGCAGTACTTC. Its translation is CASSLDYREATYEQYF.

J is TRBJ1-2 and V is TRBV5-1; TRBD1 aligns across 12 bases. The CDR3 totals 17 residues. The V gene end was trimmed by 4 bases and the J gene end by 5 bases; junction bases not matched to a gene: 12. Looked up from germline, CDR1 is SGHRS and CDR2 is YFSETQ. CDR3 bases: TGCGCCAGCAGCCCTATGGGGACAGGGGGCCCGCGGTATGGCTACACCTTC. Encoded protein: CASSPMGTGGPRYGYTF. Full variable domain (missing parts from reference TRBV5-1 and TRBJ1-2): KAGVTQTPRYLIKTRGQQVTLSCSPISGHRSVSWYQQTPGQGLQFLFEYFSETQRNKGNFPGRFSGRQFSNSRSEMNVSTLELGDSALYLCASSPMGTGGPRYGYTFGSGTRLTVV.

The rearrangement joins TRBV9 to TRBJ2-3, with 8 bases identical to TRBD2. The CDR3 is 15 residues long. V shed 3 bases and J 5 bases; nucleotides not matched to a gene: 8. The V gene's germline CDR1 is SGDLS and CDR2 YYNGEE. CDR3 in DNA: TGTGCCAGCAGCGGAAGCGGGGGCCCCGGAGATACGCAGTATTTT. It encodes CASSGSGGPGDTQYF.

V is TRBV11-1 and J is TRBJ2-7, with D tentatively TRBD1 or TRBD2 (5 bases each). Germline CDR1 is SGHAT and CDR2 is FQDESV (reference sequence). This CDR3 spans 13 amino acids. Trimming took 5 bases from V and 3 from J, leaving 11 bases between them. CDR3 sequence: CASSPGRRYEQYF. The CDR3, as DNA: TGTGCCAGCAGCCCGGGACGGCGCTACGAGCAGTACTTC.

This clone has just one count. The chain recombines TRBV7-9 with TRBJ2-7, with D hard to call. Germline CDR1 reads SEHNR; CDR2 reads FQNEAQ (reference sequence). The CDR3 is made up of 12 amino acids. The ends were cut back, 3 bases at V and 3 bases at J, with 6 bases in the middle. DNA of the CDR3: TGTGCCAGCAGCTTGAGTCTCTACGAGCAGTACTTC. As protein: CASSLSLYEQYF.

On this clone: The sample has other DNA sequences that encode this CDR3 too. V gene TRBV11-2 combines with J gene TRBJ1-1; no clear D gene. The CDR3 sequence is 13 residues long. Germline-derived CDR1 and CDR2 are SGHAT and FQNNGV. Trimming removed 1 base at V and 1 base at J, with 4 bases between. The CDR3 DNA reads as TGTGCCAGCAGCTTAGGCGGGAACACTGAAGCTTTCTTT. The encoded protein is CASSLGGNTEAFF.

The chain has TRBV10-3 and TRBJ2-3, with 13 bases aligning to TRBD2. From germline, CDR1 is ENHRY and CDR2 SYGVKD. The CDR3 loop spans 14 amino acids. With 10 bases clipped from V and 3 bases from J, the junction kept 4 bases outside the gene matches. The CDR3 coding sequence is TGTGCCACCGGACTAGCGGGGGATACAGATACGCAGTATTTT. As protein: CATGLAGDTDTQYF.

The J gene is TRBJ1-3, the V gene TRBV5-6; no definite D call. Germline values: CDR1 SGHDT, CDR2 YYEEEE. Trimming pared 0 bases from V and 3 bases from J, leaving 13 bases between. The CDR3 consists of 16 residues. In nucleotides, the CDR3 is TGTGCCAGCAGCTTGGGGAAGTCGGGCCTTGGAAACACCATATATTTT. It encodes CASSLGKSGLGNTIYF.

This sequence joins TRBV11-3 and TRBJ2-5; 8 nucleotides line up with TRBD1. Germline loops: CDR1 SGHNT, CDR2 YENEEA. The trim removed 5 bases at V and 2 bases at J, leaving 10 bases unmatched. CDR3 size: 16 residues. This chain's CDR3 is CASSGHWTGRQETQYF. CDR3 nucleotide sequence: TGTGCCAGCAGCGGGCATTGGACAGGGCGGCAAGAGACCCAGTACTTC.

This sequence joins TRBV7-9 and TRBJ1-2, with TRBD1 as a possible D gene (5 bases). The CDR3 spans 12 residues. CDR1 and CDR2 (germline): SEHNR, FQNEAQ (reference sequence). Trimming took off 0 bases at V and 9 bases at J, with 8 bases between the two ends. The CDR3: CASSLAGRSYTF. The CDR3 nucleotides read TGTGCCAGCAGCTTAGCGGGACGGAGCTACACCTTC.

The chain is built from TRBV30 and TRBJ1-3; 7 positions match TRBD1. This CDR3 contains 13 residues. Unmatched junction bases numbered 5, after V lost 3 bases and J lost 6 bases. Germline values: CDR1 GTSNPN, CDR2 SVGIG (reference sequence). CDR3 region: CAWRRDRANTIYF. The CDR3 DNA follows: TGTGCCTGGAGAAGGGACAGAGCAAACACCATATATTTT.

The chain combines TRBV19 with TRBJ2-1, with 7 bases that match TRBD1. This CDR3 contains 15 residues. The junction had 10 bases not matched to a gene; V was cut back by 7 bases and J by 4 bases. The germline CDR1 and CDR2 sequences are LNHDA and SQIVND (reference sequence). CDR3 DNA sequence: TGTGCCAGTAAGTCAAATGGGGACAGTTACAATGAGCAGTTCTTC. The encoded protein is CASKSNGDSYNEQFF. Supplemented by reference TRBV19 and TRBJ2-1, the full variable domain reads DGGITQSPKYLFRKEGQNVTLSCEQNLNHDAMYWYRQDPGQGLRLIYYSQIVNDFQKGDIAEGYSVSREKKESFPLTVTSAQKNPTAFYLCASKSNGDSYNEQFFGPGTRLTVL.

The V and J genes are TRBV5-5 and TRBJ1-2, with unresolved D. Trimming pared 5 bases from V and 2 bases from J, leaving 10 bases between. Germline V gene lookup returns CDR1 SGHKS and CDR2 YYEKEE (reference sequence). The CDR3 is 13 amino acids. CDR3 sequence (DNA): TGTGCCAGCAGACCTTCCCAAAACTATGGCTACACCTTC. Protein: CASRPSQNYGYTF.

The chain has TRBV10-3 and TRBJ1-5; 9 bases are a match to TRBD1. The CDR3 sequence is 13 residues long. J was trimmed by 5 bases and V by 9 bases; bases with no gene match: 5. Germline V gives CDR1 ENHRY, CDR2 SYGVKD. The CDR3 DNA is TGTGCCATACAACAGGGGGCAGATCAGCCCCAGCATTTT. Translation: CAIQQGADQPQHF.

This clone was counted between two and nine times. The genes are TRBV6-4 and TRBJ1-1; 7 positions match TRBD1. There are 14 residues in the CDR3. Germline trimming cut 2 bases from V and 0 bases from J; bases unmatched to any gene: 0. CDR1 and CDR2 (germline): MRHNA, SNTAGT. The CDR3 sequence is CASSDDRVNTEAFF. The CDR3 DNA sequence: TGTGCCAGCAGTGACGACAGGGTGAACACTGAAGCTTTCTTT.

This clone turned up a few times. The chain combines TRBV30 with TRBJ1-5, with a tentative D call TRBD1 (6 bases). Germline V gene sequence: CDR1 GTSNPN, CDR2 SVGIG (reference sequence). The CDR3 contains 13 residues. Trimming left V 1 base short and J 6 bases short, with 10 bases between. The CDR3 here is CAWSERGGQPQHF. The CDR3 coding sequence is TGTGCCTGGAGTGAGAGGGGGGGTCAGCCCCAGCATTTT.

The rearrangement uses TRBV7-2 and TRBJ2-1; no clear D. V shed 3 bases and J shed 7 bases, with 10 bases lying between them. Germline V gene sequence: CDR1 SGHTA, CDR2 FQGNSA. The CDR3 length is 13 residues. The CDR3: CASSFSLGNEQFF. The DNA of the CDR3 is TGTGCCAGCAGCTTCAGCTTAGGTAATGAGCAGTTCTTC.

The J gene is TRBJ2-5, the V gene TRBV7-2; either TRBD1 or TRBD2 may fit D (5 bases each). This CDR3 is built from 15 residues. Germline loops: CDR1 SGHTA, CDR2 FQGNSA. With 4 bases removed from V and 2 bases from J, the gap between germline ends came to 14 bases. CDR3 nucleotides: TGTGCCAGCAGCTCACCCGGGGACGTACAAGAGACCCAGTACTTC. Translation gives CASSSPGDVQETQYF.

V and J are TRBV6-5 and TRBJ1-1; D unresolved. The germline V gene encodes CDR1 MNHEY and CDR2 SVGAGI. Between the trimmed V and J ends, which lost 4 bases and 0 bases, there was a span of 6 bases. This CDR3 has 13 amino acids. The CDR3 spells CASSLDMNTEAFF. The CDR3 DNA is TGTGCCAGCAGTTTAGACATGAACACTGAAGCTTTCTTT.